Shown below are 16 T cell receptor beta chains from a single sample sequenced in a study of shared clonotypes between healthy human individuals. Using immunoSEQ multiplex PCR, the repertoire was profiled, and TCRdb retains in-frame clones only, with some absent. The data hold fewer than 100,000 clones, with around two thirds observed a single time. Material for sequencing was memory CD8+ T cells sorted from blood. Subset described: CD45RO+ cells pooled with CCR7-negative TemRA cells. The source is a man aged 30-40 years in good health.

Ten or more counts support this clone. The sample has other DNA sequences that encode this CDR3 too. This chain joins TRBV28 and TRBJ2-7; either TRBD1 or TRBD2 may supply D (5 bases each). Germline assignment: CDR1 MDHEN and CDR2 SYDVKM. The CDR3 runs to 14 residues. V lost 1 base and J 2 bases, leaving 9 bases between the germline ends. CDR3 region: CASSLSGQTYEQYF. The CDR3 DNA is TGTGCCAGCAGTTTATCGGGGCAGACCTACGAGCAGTACTTC.

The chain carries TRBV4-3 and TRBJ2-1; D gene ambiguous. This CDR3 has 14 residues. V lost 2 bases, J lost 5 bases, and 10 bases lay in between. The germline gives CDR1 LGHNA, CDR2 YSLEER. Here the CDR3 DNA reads TGCGCCAGCAGCCAAACACTCGAAGACAATGAGCAGTTCTTC. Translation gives CASSQTLEDNEQFF.

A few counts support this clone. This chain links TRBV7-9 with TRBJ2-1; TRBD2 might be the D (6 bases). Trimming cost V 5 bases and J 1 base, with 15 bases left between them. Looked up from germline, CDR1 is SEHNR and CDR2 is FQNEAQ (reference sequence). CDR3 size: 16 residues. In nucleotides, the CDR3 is TGTGCCAGCAGCCCCCGAAGCGGGCAATCCTACAATGAGCAGTTCTTC. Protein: CASSPRSGQSYNEQFF.

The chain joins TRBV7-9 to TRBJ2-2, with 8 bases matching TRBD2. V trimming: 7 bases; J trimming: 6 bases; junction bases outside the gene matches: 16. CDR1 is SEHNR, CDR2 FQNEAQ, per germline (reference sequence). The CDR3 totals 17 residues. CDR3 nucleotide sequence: TGTGCCAGCAACAACCTCGCCAGCGGGAGTATCGCCGGGGAGCTGTTTTTT. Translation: CASNNLASGSIAGELFF.

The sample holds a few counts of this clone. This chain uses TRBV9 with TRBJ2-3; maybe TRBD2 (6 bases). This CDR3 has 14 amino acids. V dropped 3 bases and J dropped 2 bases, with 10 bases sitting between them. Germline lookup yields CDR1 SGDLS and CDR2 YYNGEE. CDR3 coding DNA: TGTGCCAGCAGCGAGGCGGGATACACAGATACGCAGTATTTT. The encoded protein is CASSEAGYTDTQYF. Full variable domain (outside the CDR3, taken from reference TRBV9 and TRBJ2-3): DSGVTQTPKHLITATGQRVTLRCSPRSGDLSVYWYQQSLDQGLQFLIQYYNGEERAKGNILERFSAQQFPDLHSELNLSSLELGDSALYFCASSEAGYTDTQYFGPGTRLTVL.

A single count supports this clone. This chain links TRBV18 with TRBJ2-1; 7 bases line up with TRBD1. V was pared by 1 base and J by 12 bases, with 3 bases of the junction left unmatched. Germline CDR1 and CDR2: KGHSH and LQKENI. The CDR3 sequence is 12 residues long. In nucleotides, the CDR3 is TGTGCCAGCTCACCACTCGCAGGGGGGCAGTTCTTC. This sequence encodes CASSPLAGGQFF.

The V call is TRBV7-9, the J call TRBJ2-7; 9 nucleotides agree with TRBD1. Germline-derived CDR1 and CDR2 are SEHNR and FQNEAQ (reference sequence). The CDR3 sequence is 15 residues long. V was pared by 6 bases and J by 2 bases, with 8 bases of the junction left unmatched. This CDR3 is CASSYTGGTPYEQYF. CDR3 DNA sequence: TGTGCCAGCAGTTACACAGGGGGCACCCCCTACGAGCAGTACTTC. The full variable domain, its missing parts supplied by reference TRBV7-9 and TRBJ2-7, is DTGVSQNPRHKITKRGQNVTFRCDPISEHNRLYWYRQTLGQGPEFLTYFQNEAQLEKSRLLSDRFSAERPKGSFSTLEIQRTEQGDSAMYLCASSYTGGTPYEQYFGPGTRLTVT.

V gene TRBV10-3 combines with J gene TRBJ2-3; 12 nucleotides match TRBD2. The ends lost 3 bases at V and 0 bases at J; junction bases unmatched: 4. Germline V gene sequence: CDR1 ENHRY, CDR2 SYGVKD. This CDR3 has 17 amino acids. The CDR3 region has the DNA TGTGCCATCAGTGAATCCGGGACTAGCGGGAGCACAGATACGCAGTATTTT. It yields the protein CAISESGTSGSTDTQYF.

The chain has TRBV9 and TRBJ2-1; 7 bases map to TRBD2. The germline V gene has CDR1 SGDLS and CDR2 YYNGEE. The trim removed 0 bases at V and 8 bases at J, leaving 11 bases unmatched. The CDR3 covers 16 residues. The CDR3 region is CASSVVGGGGYDEQFF. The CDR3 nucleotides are TGTGCCAGCAGCGTAGTTGGCGGGGGAGGGTATGATGAGCAGTTCTTC.

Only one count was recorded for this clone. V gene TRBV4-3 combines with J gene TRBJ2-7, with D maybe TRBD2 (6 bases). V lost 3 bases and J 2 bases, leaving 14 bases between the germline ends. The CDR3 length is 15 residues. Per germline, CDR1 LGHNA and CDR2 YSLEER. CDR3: CASSQISGDAYEQYF. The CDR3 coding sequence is TGCGCCAGCAGCCAGATTAGCGGAGATGCCTACGAGCAGTACTTC.

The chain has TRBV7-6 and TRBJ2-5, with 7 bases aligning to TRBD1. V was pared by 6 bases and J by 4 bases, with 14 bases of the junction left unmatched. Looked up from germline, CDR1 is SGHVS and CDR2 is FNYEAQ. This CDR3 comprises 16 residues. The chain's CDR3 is CASSETGNLGRETQYF. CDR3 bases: TGTGCCAGCAGTGAGACAGGGAATCTTGGGCGAGAGACCCAGTACTTC.

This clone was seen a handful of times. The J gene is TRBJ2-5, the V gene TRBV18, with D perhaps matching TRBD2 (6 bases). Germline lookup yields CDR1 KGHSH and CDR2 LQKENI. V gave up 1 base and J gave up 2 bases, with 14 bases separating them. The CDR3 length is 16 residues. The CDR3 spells CASSPQSGADQETQYF. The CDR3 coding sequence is TGTGCCAGCTCACCACAATCGGGAGCGGATCAAGAGACCCAGTACTTC.

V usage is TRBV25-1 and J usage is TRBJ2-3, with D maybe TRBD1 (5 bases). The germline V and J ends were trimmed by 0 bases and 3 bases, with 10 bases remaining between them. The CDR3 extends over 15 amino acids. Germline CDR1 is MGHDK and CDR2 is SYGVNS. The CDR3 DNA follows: TGTGCCAGCAGTGAATACGACAGAAGGACAGATACGCAGTATTTT. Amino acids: CASSEYDRRTDTQYF.

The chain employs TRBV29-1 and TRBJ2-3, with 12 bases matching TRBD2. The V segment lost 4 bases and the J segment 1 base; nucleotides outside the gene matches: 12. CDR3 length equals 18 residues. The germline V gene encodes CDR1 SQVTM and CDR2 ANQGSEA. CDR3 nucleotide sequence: TGCAGCGTTGGTGGTTCTAGCGGGAGGGATGAGGGCACAGATACGCAGTATTTT. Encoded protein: CSVGGSSGRDEGTDTQYF.

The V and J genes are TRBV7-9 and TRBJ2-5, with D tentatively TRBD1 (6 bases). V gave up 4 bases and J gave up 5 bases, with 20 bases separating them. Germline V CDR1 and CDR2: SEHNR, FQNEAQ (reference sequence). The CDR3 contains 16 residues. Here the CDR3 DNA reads TGTGCCAGCAGCTGGGGGTCGACAGGTTCGGAGGAGACCCAGTACTTC. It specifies CASSWGSTGSEETQYF.

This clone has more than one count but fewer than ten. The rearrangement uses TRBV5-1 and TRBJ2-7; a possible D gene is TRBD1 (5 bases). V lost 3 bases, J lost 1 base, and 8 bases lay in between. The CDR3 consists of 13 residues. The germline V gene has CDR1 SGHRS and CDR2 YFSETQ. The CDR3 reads CASSWTTSYEQYF. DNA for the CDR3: TGCGCCAGCAGCTGGACAACTTCCTACGAGCAGTACTTC.